This paragraph covers one TCR beta chain sequence. Only in-frame clones appear in the TCRdb table, and some are missing; sequencing was by immunoSEQ multiplex PCR. The table records over 75,000 clones, about 90% of them present only once. V dropped 2 bases and J dropped 6; count of bases not matched to a gene: 10. Germline-derived CDR1 and CDR2 are SGHAT and FQNNGV. The CDR3 has 15 amino acids. This sample is drawn from a study of OX40 agonist ivuxolimab in advanced cancers. The source was CD4+ or CD8+ T cells sorted from blood, collected in a trial of the OX40 agonist ivuxolimab. The genes are TRBV11-2 and TRBJ2-7; 7 bases align to TRBD1. The receptor's source is an adult with an advanced solid tumor such as melanoma, head and neck, liver or kidney cancer. The CDR3 bases are TGTGCCAGCAGCTTAAGGGGTAGGGGGCCGGGCGAGCAGTACTTC. Its protein product is CASSLRGRGPGEQYF.